This entry lists 19 T cell receptor beta chains sequenced from one sample in a study of blood T cell repertoires in COVID-19. Assay: immunoSEQ multiplex PCR; the TCRdb copy retains only in-frame clones and omits some. The data contain approximately 190,000 clones, 80% to 90% of them singletons. The sequencing sample was made of peripheral blood. The receptors stem from a young man with active or convalescent COVID-19.

This clone was picked up a small number of times. The chain recombines TRBV19 with TRBJ1-6; D is unresolved. V lost 5 bases to trimming and J lost 8 bases, with 13 bases between them. Germline V lookup: CDR1 LNHDA, CDR2 SQIVND (reference sequence). The CDR3 runs to 14 residues. CDR3 in amino acids: CASSPSGSDSPLHF. The CDR3 bases are TGTGCCAGTAGTCCGTCGGGGTCAGATTCACCCCTCCACTTT.

The rearrangement uses TRBV7-9 and TRBJ1-4; 8 nucleotides align to TRBD1. J was trimmed by 8 bases and V by 5 bases; bases with no gene match: 10. CDR1 and CDR2 (germline): SEHNR, FQNEAQ (reference sequence). This CDR3 spans 15 amino acids. CDR3 nucleotide sequence: TGTGCCAGCAGCCGCACGGACAGGGTCGAGGAAAAACTGTTTTTT. Protein: CASSRTDRVEEKLFF.

CDR3 sequence (DNA): TGTGCCTGGAGTGAGGGGGAAGCTGGCTACACCTTC. Protein sequence: CAWSEGEAGYTF. The gene calls are TRBV30 and TRBJ1-2; weak D call: TRBD1 (6 bases). Germline V gene sequence: CDR1 GTSNPN, CDR2 SVGIG (reference sequence). This CDR3 has 12 amino acids. The V end lost 1 base, the J end lost 7 bases, and 10 bases lay between the germline ends.

This clone was detected once. This chain links TRBV5-8 with TRBJ1-2, with 12 positions matching TRBD1. Germline V gene lookup returns CDR1 SGHTS and CDR2 YDEGEE. CDR3 length: 14 amino acids. The trim removed 7 bases at V and 3 bases at J, leaving 4 bases unmatched. The CDR3 DNA is TGTGCCAGCGGGGACAGGGGGCGCGACTATGGCTACACCTTC. Its translation is CASGDRGRDYGYTF.

There are many counts of this clone. V is TRBV4-1 and J is TRBJ1-2; TRBD1 might be the D (6 bases). The CDR3 consists of 13 residues. Per germline, CDR1 MGHRA and CDR2 YSYEKL. V gave up 6 bases and J gave up 6 bases, with 14 bases separating them. The CDR3 loop reads CASSLQGTDGYTF. The CDR3 nucleotides are TGCGCCAGCAGTCTACAGGGAACCGATGGCTACACCTTC.

This chain joins TRBV29-1 and TRBJ1-2; 7 positions match TRBD1. V gave up 6 bases and J gave up 0 bases; unmatched junction bases: 4. CDR1 SQVTM and CDR2 ANQGSEA come from the germline V gene. The CDR3 is made up of 13 amino acids. CDR3 bases: TGCAGCGTGGGGACAGAAGCTAACTATGGCTACACCTTC. This translates into CSVGTEANYGYTF.

The chain recombines TRBV10-1 with TRBJ2-1, with 11 bases fitting TRBD2. Trimming cost V 4 bases and J 0 bases; bases outside gene matches: 2. The CDR3 contains 16 residues. The germline CDR1 and CDR2 sequences are WNHNN and SYGVQD (reference sequence). The CDR3 is CASSALAGGSYNEQFF. DNA for the CDR3: TGCGCCAGCAGTGCTCTAGCGGGAGGCTCCTACAATGAGCAGTTCTTC.

Regarding this clone: The identical CDR3 is also encoded by other nucleotide sequences in the sample. The chain couples TRBV6-5 to TRBJ1-2; a weak D match, TRBD1 (6 bases). The CDR3 is made up of 12 amino acids. Per germline, CDR1 MNHEY and CDR2 SVGAGI. Trimming took off 4 bases at V and 4 bases at J, with 7 bases between the two ends. Written as DNA, the CDR3 is TGTGCCAGCAGTTCACAGGGCTATGGCTACACCTTC. Protein sequence: CASSSQGYGYTF.

The gene calls are TRBV5-6 and TRBJ2-5; TRBD2 matches at 10 bases. Trimming took 0 bases from V and 5 from J; bases not matched to a gene: 4. Germline loops: CDR1 SGHDT, CDR2 YYEEEE. CDR3 length: 15 amino acids. The CDR3 DNA sequence: TGTGCCAGCAGCTTGGTCCTAGCGGGAGTGGAGACCCAGTACTTC. Protein sequence: CASSLVLAGVETQYF.

This clone was found once. The V and J genes are TRBV10-3 and TRBJ2-1; TRBD1 is a possible D gene (5 bases). Germline V CDR1 and CDR2: ENHRY, SYGVKD. V shed 3 bases and J shed 12 bases, with 15 bases lying between them. CDR3 length: 13 amino acids. The DNA for the CDR3 is TGTGCCATCAGTGACGATAGAGACAGATGGCAGTTCTTC. This encodes CAISDDRDRWQFF.

The CDR3 spells CASSPTGQVNTEAFF. The CDR3 nucleotides read TGTGCCAGCAGCCCAACCGGACAGGTGAACACTGAAGCTTTCTTT. This sequence joins TRBV7-9 and TRBJ1-1; 7 bases agree with TRBD1. Germline V gene sequence: CDR1 SEHNR, CDR2 FQNEAQ (reference sequence). The trim removed 5 bases at V and 0 bases at J, leaving 6 bases unmatched. This CDR3 is built from 15 residues.

The chain combines TRBV7-9 with TRBJ1-2, with D possibly TRBD1 on 6 matching bases. Germline lookup yields CDR1 SEHNR and CDR2 FQNEAQ (reference sequence). This CDR3 is built from 14 residues. V gave up 5 bases and J gave up 4 bases, with 14 bases separating them. The CDR3 DNA is TGTGCCAGCAGCCTCCAGGACAGCATCTATGGCTACACCTTC. Translated, it gives CASSLQDSIYGYTF.

This chain joins TRBV4-1 and TRBJ1-1; no definite D call. CDR3 length equals 14 residues. CDR1 MGHRA and CDR2 YSYEKL come from the germline V gene. Deletions cut 0 bases from V and 3 bases from J, with 8 bases between. CDR3 nucleotide sequence: TGCGCCAGCAGCCAAGATTCGTATTACACTGAAGCTTTCTTT. It yields the protein CASSQDSYYTEAFF.

This chain links TRBV27 with TRBJ2-1; possible D gene TRBD2, 6 bases. V was clipped by 0 bases and J by 9 bases, with 18 bases between them. The CDR3 covers 16 residues. CDR1 is MNHEY, CDR2 SMNVEV, per germline (reference sequence). As DNA, the CDR3 is TGTGCCAGCAGTTTATCGGTCGGGACTGGTCCGACTGAGCAGTTCTTC. This translates into CASSLSVGTGPTEQFF.

J is TRBJ2-1 and V is TRBV4-1; a possible D gene is TRBD2 (5 bases). V lost 0 bases and J lost 2, with 5 bases in between. Germline CDR1 MGHRA, CDR2 YSYEKL. The CDR3 spans 14 residues. The CDR3, as DNA: TGCGCCAGCAGCCAAGACGGGGCCTACAATGAGCAGTTCTTC. It specifies CASSQDGAYNEQFF.

CDR3: CASSGQGGNEKLFF. The CDR3 DNA reads TGTGCCAGCAGTGGACAGGGAGGTAATGAAAAACTGTTTTTT. The chain uses TRBV2 and TRBJ1-4, with 7 bases identical to TRBD1. With V trimmed by 4 bases and J by 4 bases, 3 bases remained unmatched. CDR1 and CDR2 from the germline V gene are SNHLY and FYNNEI. This CDR3 comprises 14 residues.

The rearrangement joins TRBV28 to TRBJ2-7; weak D call: TRBD2 (6 bases). The V gene lost 3 bases and the J gene lost 4 bases, with 13 bases spanning the gap. This CDR3 has 14 amino acids. Per the germline V gene, CDR1 is MDHEN and CDR2 is SYDVKM. This chain's CDR3 is CASSFGGTSYEQYV. The CDR3 DNA is TGTGCCAGCAGTTTTGGAGGGACTTCTTACGAGCAGTACGTC.

J is TRBJ1-1 and V is TRBV10-1, with D hard to call. Germline loops: CDR1 WNHNN, CDR2 SYGVQD (reference sequence). The CDR3 extends over 13 amino acids. V gave up 8 bases and J gave up 0 bases, with 10 bases separating them. The CDR3, as DNA: TGCGCCAGCTCCCAGGCTATGAACACTGAAGCTTTCTTT. Translation: CASSQAMNTEAFF.

This chain connects TRBV2 to TRBJ1-1, with 7 bases fitting TRBD1. V shed 6 bases and J 0 bases; nucleotides not matched to a gene: 7. The CDR3 contains 15 residues. Per germline, CDR1 SNHLY and CDR2 FYNNEI. The CDR3 is CASRSTGVLNTEAFF. The CDR3 coding sequence is TGTGCCAGCAGATCTACAGGGGTCCTGAACACTGAAGCTTTCTTT.